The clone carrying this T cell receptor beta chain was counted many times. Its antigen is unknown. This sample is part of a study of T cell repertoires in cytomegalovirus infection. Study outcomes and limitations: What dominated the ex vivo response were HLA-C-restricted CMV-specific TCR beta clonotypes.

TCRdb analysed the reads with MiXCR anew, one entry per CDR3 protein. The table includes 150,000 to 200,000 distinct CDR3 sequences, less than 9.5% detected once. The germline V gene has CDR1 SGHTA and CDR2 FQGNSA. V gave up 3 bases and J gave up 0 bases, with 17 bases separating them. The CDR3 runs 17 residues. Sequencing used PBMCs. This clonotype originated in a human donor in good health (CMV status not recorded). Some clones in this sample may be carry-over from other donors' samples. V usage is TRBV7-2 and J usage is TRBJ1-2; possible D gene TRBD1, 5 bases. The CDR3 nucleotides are TGTGCCAGCAGCTTCCCAAACGGTGGGGGAGCTAACTATGGCTACACCTTC. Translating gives CASSFPNGGGANYGYTF. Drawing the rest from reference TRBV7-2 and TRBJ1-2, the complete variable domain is GAGVSQSPSNKVTEKGKDVELRCDPISGHTALYWYRQSLGQGLEFLIYFQGNSAPDKSGLPSDRFSAERTGGSVSTLTIQRTQQEDSAVYLCASSFPNGGGANYGYTFGSGTRLTVV.